Below, one T cell receptor beta chain is given with its context. What it recognizes is unknown. Additional DNA sequences in this sample encode the identical CDR3. There are 13 residues in the CDR3. Trimming took off 3 bases at V and 2 bases at J, with 7 bases between the two ends. Germline CDR1 and CDR2: SGHAT and FQNNGV. Genomic DNA from each subset was divided evenly over several immunoSEQ plates. TCRdb's copy holds only in-frame clones and misses some; the assay was immunoSEQ multiplex PCR. The top ten hold 0.1% to 0.15% of the sample, which has 2,100,000 or so clones, almost 96% seen once. The data were obtained in a study of shared clonotypes between healthy human individuals. Study outcomes and limitations: The four-donor shared clonotypes exceeded non-shared clonotypes in generation probability, with non-shared ones scoring lower. Donor scarcity curtailed the genetic and exposure-history diversity represented herein.

The sample was naive CD4+ T cells sorted from blood. Subset meaning: CD45RA+ positively selected. The chain uses TRBV11-2 and TRBJ2-5; no definite D call. This receptor was taken from a man younger than 35 in good health. The CDR3 loop is CASSFGRQETQYF. The CDR3 nucleotides read TGTGCCAGCAGCTTCGGACGACAAGAGACCCAGTACTTC.